This T cell receptor beta chain was obtained from a study of cytomegalovirus exposure and HLA in healthy donors (dated by TCRdb to about 2017). Background for the entire study: According to an earlier analysis of 550 to 750 of the donors, about 180 million T cells yielded some 110 million unique TCR beta sequences and 276 Gb of sequence data. An early release covering roughly 640 HLA-typed donors comprised around 300 gigabases of sequencing data and around 85 million unique TCR sequences. Of the roughly 400 genotyped donors, approximately 83% fell in the genetic ancestry cluster associated with self-reported Caucasian donors. The study aimed to test whether cataloging public T cell receptors could reveal signatures of past pathogen exposure. The study profiled the T cell repertoires of 550 to 700 subjects by immunosequencing and related them to cytomegalovirus serostatus. A separate validation cohort of some 130 different subjects was used in addition to the approximately 610-subject first cohort. The study combined high-throughput TCR immunosequencing, statistical association of individual TCRs with disease status, and machine learning to predict cytomegalovirus infection status. A later analysis re-examined previously published TCR beta repertoires from 600 to 700 donors and added high-resolution HLA genotyping to investigate patterns of TCR occurrence. In the later analysis, no new phenotypic data were used to find candidate immune exposures; instead, reliance was placed on TCR beta sequences and their occurrence across donors. An earlier analysis of about 600 of the donors used high-throughput TCR beta sequencing to judge whether each TCR beta V gene segment behaved as functional or pseudogenic. Alongside the repertoire data, information on donor age, sex, ethnicity and CMV serostatus was compiled. A later genetic analysis took genome-wide SNP genotypes for about three fifths of the roughly 700 donors and used that subset as a discovery cohort. Every repertoire in the discovery cohort had been generated on one and the same sequencing platform. HLA typing included class I and class II loci at four-digit resolution. Typing coverage differed by locus: A, B, C, DRB1 and DQB1 were typed in about 620-640 donors, DQA1 in about 550, DPA1 in nearly 610, and DPB1 in about 450. Five DR-DQ haplotypes were handled as single units for association and clustering, since linkage in the cohort was strong. Across some 400 genotyped donors of the cohort, an average of about 240,000 unique TCR beta nucleotide sequences per donor were sequenced, and around 19% of those sequences were non-productive. Points the paper makes about the study in general: A later analysis found that TCR association rates varied across HLA loci, with DRB1 alleles showing the most associated TCRs and HLA-C alleles the fewest. In a later genetic analysis, fewer N-insertions in productive TCRs were reported among donors in an Asian-associated ancestry cluster than the roughly 700-donor mean. CMV serostatus was the only immune exposure information available for the cohort. A further reported finding was that TCR beta sequences accurately predicted the HLA-A and HLA-B alleles for most subjects in the first cohort. Sequencing depth was assumed to be roughly uniform across donors in the presence/absence analyses, though that assumption may not hold. A later analysis reported that several top co-occurrence clusters appeared linked to parvovirus B19, influenza, CMV and Epstein-Barr virus. In this cohort, only TCR beta chains were sequenced, and detectable features were limited by the absence of alpha or paired-chain data. In the study, some 160 TCR beta chains were listed as associated with cytomegalovirus. Compared with equally common non-associated chains, HLA-associated TCR beta chains in a later analysis were more clonally expanded and had lower generation probabilities. In vitro tests confirmed that three of the cytomegalovirus-associated TCR beta chains recognize cytomegalovirus antigens. In a later analysis, most CMV-associated TCR beta chains were found to appear HLA-restricted, with HLA associations seemingly driven largely by CMV exposure. According to the authors, the approach could potentially be generalized to other disease states and immunological phenotypes. Because HLA typing was missing for some donors at each locus, association tests included only the typed subset. In both the original and validation cohorts, the classifier was reported to diagnose cytomegalovirus status with high specificity and sensitivity. A cluster of highly shared sequence variants was judged likely to be a technical artifact of the sequencing pipeline. V-gene and J-gene trimming of TCR beta chains was associated with a missense DCLRE1C variant in a later genetic analysis, and the association was replicated in an independent cohort. Approximately 18 rarely observed V segments, including chromosome 9 orphons, were excluded from the earlier analysis of some 590 of the donors because counts were too low. Some IMGT-functional V segments, including TRBV6-2 and TRBV6-3, could not be told apart with the 87-base-pair reads, so those segments were excluded. Broadly in line with IMGT annotations, most TCR beta V segments showed up in productive rearrangements about 87% or about 30% of the time in an earlier analysis of 587 of the donors. Most TCR sequences were seen in very few donors, while some public TCRs were found in many individuals. Correlated functional status among segregating V segments might be attributable to linkage disequilibrium, but an unknown experimental factor could not be ruled out. At a false discovery rate of 0.05, a later analysis linked about 17,000 TCR beta sequences to specific HLA alleles. When HLA alleles, especially DR and DQ, strongly co-occurred, attributing TCR associations to individual alleles was difficult.

The cohort was made up of several hundred healthy bone marrow donors. All cohort members were sampled while nominally healthy, although unrecorded immune exposures were likely present. The donor was CMV seronegative and was included in the group of about 400 seronegative cohort members. A peripheral blood sample was collected from each donor, and TCR beta sequencing was performed on peripheral blood mononuclear cells. The Qiagen DNeasy Blood Extraction Kit was used to extract genomic DNA from the blood cell samples. With respect to this clone: Its cognate antigen has yet to be identified. It has no much larger one-base neighbor in the sample; base qualities were not kept.

Receptor amplification or capture employed the immunoSEQ multiplex PCR assay. For the multiplex PCR, a mixture combining 60 forward primers for TCR Vbeta segments and 13 reverse primers for TCR Jbeta segments was used. The CDR3 region of rearranged TCR beta genes was amplified from genomic DNA by a multiplex PCR assay. On the Illumina HiSeq System, the amplified TCR beta libraries were sequenced as 87-base-pair reads. The source study handled its data this way. A later analysis tallied roughly 80 million unique TCR beta chains across the approximately 670 repertoires, and approximately 9.9 million of those chains were shared by two or more donors. Raw reads were error-corrected and collapsed into unique sequences by a nearest-neighbor algorithm in which closely related sequences were merged to remove PCR and sequencing errors. V, D and J gene segments were assigned by aligning CDR3 sequences to IMGT reference sequences. For a sequence to be retained, at least a six-nucleotide match to both a V gene segment and a J gene segment was required. A rearrangement was called productive if the CDR3 had no stop codons and remained in frame with V and J, and every other rearrangement was called non-productive. Following IMGT convention, CDR3 was defined as the stretch from the second conserved V-encoded cysteine up to the conserved J-encoded phenylalanine. The earlier analysis of 450 to 750 of the donors excluded any sequence lacking an unambiguous match to a single V gene segment. An earlier analysis of over 450 of the donors classified V segments as functional when productive rearrangements were above 56.7% and as segregating when the standard deviation between donors was above 5%. To diagnose cytomegalovirus status from the catalog of TCR beta chain sequences, a statistical classification framework was built. V and J gene assignment, in a later analysis, came from comparing TCR nucleotide sequences with IMGT/GENE-DB human TR gene sequences. The TCRdist pipeline was used in a later analysis to assign CDR3 sequences and most-parsimonious VDJ recombination scenarios. In a later analysis, every TCR beta chain was defined by the combination of its CDR3 amino acid sequence and its V-gene family, and reads without a unique V-gene family were dropped. A later analysis removed roughly 590 highly shared, low-generation-probability nucleotide sequences to deal with suspected cross-contamination and a sequencing artifact. For each public chain, a later analysis derived a clonal expansion index from normalized ranks of inferred template counts within each repertoire. Generation probabilities in a later analysis came from a VDJ recombination model fitted to out-of-frame rearrangements, and those results were checked against IGoR. Hypergeometric tests were used in a later analysis to score TCR-TCR, TCR-HLA and TCR-CMV co-occurrence, with a repertoire-size bias correction applied to the TCR pairs. A later analysis estimated false discovery rates by permuting HLA or CMV assignments 20 times. A later analysis grouped co-occurring TCRs with DBSCAN, adding TCRdist sequence similarity when clustering within HLA-allele-positive subsets. Repertoires with fewer than 30,000 or more than 120,000 public chains were left out of co-occurrence clustering, as were several repertoires with anomalous nucleotide sharing. As stored in TCRdb, this immuneACCESS dataset retains in-frame rearrangements with V and J assigned. A fraction of the clones does not appear; measured against another copy, unresolved V genes explain less than half of the discrepancy, and the remainder lacks a known reason. V and J calls and clone size are those listed in that table; D and trimming were worked out from the DNA. A total of around 130,000 clones appear in this sample, 60% to 85% of them only once. In total, the top ten clones hold about 3.4% of the sample.

The V and J ends are trimmed by 5 bases and 4 bases, leaving 9 bases between them. The CDR3 measures 13 amino acids from cysteine to phenylalanine. Only the CDR3 part of the read is kept: 39 bases, read in frame from the first base. CDR1 and CDR2 (MNHNY, SVGAGI) derive from the germline V gene (reference sequence). The chain employs TRBV6-6 and TRBJ1-3, with TRBD1 tentatively as D gene (6 bases match). Specimen: PBMCs. This clonotype originated in a man aged 25-40 years in good health and CMV-seronegative. CDR3 sequence: CASSRTDGNTIYF. The nucleotide sequence reads as follows: TGTGCCAGCAGTCGGACAGACGGAAACACCATATATTTT.